The 10 T cell receptor beta chains presented below share a single source sample, sequenced in a study of blood T cell repertoires in COVID-19. The protocol was immunoSEQ multiplex PCR, while the TCRdb copy is restricted to in-frame clones and leaves out a portion. The data show approximately 300,000 clones, 89% seen once. What was sequenced was peripheral blood. All receptors come from a man younger than 30 who had recovered from COVID-19.

This rearrangement joins TRBV5-1 to TRBJ1-2; D is perhaps TRBD1 (5 bases). This CDR3 is 13 amino acids long. V was pared by 4 bases and J by 3 bases, with 10 bases between. Germline V gene sequence: CDR1 SGHRS, CDR2 YFSETQ. Here the CDR3 reads CASSPGNDYGYTF. The CDR3 coding sequence is TGCGCCAGCAGCCCAGGGAACGACTATGGCTACACCTTC. The full variable domain, with the rest looked up from reference TRBV5-1 and TRBJ1-2, is KAGVTQTPRYLIKTRGQQVTLSCSPISGHRSVSWYQQTPGQGLQFLFEYFSETQRNKGNFPGRFSGRQFSNSRSEMNVSTLELGDSALYLCASSPGNDYGYTFGSGTRLTVV.

This sequence joins TRBV5-6 and TRBJ2-1; TRBD2 matches at 13 bases. The CDR3 covers 16 residues. J was trimmed by 6 bases and V by 4 bases; bases with no gene match: 7. Germline V gives CDR1 SGHDT, CDR2 YYEEEE. The CDR3 DNA reads TGTGCCAGCAGCGTAACGGGACTAGCGGGAACCAATGAGCAGTTCTTC. It yields the protein CASSVTGLAGTNEQFF.

The rearrangement links TRBV18 to TRBJ2-7, with D unclear. Trimming pared 2 bases from V and 3 bases from J, leaving 8 bases between. The germline V gene has CDR1 KGHSH and CDR2 LQKENI. The CDR3 length is 13 residues. The CDR3 reads CASSPAFGYEQYF. CDR3 sequence (DNA): TGTGCCAGCTCACCAGCATTCGGCTACGAGCAGTACTTC.

This chain links TRBV6-2 or TRBV6-3 with TRBJ2-1; TRBD2 agrees at 8 bases. CDR1 and CDR2 from the germline V gene are MNHEY and SVGEGT. The CDR3 totals 20 residues. Trimming at V came to 3 bases and at J to 3 bases, leaving 19 bases not matched to a gene. The CDR3 nucleotides read TGTGCCAGCAGTTATCCAGACCGGGGGGGCTATAATGGTCGCTACAATGAGCAGTTCTTC. Translating it yields CASSYPDRGGYNGRYNEQFF.

The chain combines TRBV7-2 with TRBJ1-6, with 8 nucleotides matching TRBD1. The germline V gene encodes CDR1 SGHTA and CDR2 FQGNSA. With V trimmed by 5 bases and J by 3 bases, 3 bases remained unmatched. This CDR3 contains 15 residues. CDR3 bases: TGTGCCAGCAGCGCAGGGGGCCACTATAATTCACCCCTCCACTTT. Encoded protein: CASSAGGHYNSPLHF.

The chain has TRBV7-9 and TRBJ2-7; D might be TRBD1 (6 bases). This CDR3 region has 14 residues. Germline V gene lookup returns CDR1 SEHNR and CDR2 FQNEAQ (reference sequence). V was trimmed by 10 bases and J by 0 bases, leaving 16 bases between them. For the CDR3, the DNA is TGTGCCACAGGGGAAAGGGGGTACTCCTACGAGCAGTACTTC. It codes for CATGERGYSYEQYF.

The chain employs TRBV5-1 and TRBJ2-3, with 10 bases aligning to TRBD2. The CDR3 sequence is 15 residues long. Unmatched junction bases numbered 6, after V lost 4 bases and J lost 4 bases. Germline CDR1 is SGHRS and CDR2 is YFSETQ. CDR3 nucleotides: TGCGCCAGCAGCATTAGCGGGGGGAACCCAGATACGCAGTATTTT. This codes for CASSISGGNPDTQYF.

This chain uses TRBV7-3 with TRBJ2-2; 10 bases map to TRBD1. Germline CDR1 SGHTA, CDR2 FQGTGA. With V trimmed by 6 bases and J by 5 bases, 6 bases remained unmatched. The CDR3 runs 15 residues. Here the CDR3 DNA reads TGTGCCAGCAGTCTATCGGGACAGGGGACCGGGGAGCTGTTTTTT. Encoded protein: CASSLSGQGTGELFF.

The chain has TRBV5-1 and TRBJ1-6, with 10 bases matching TRBD1. The CDR3 has 15 residues. V trimming: 4 bases; J trimming: 8 bases; junction bases outside the gene matches: 6. Germline-derived CDR1 and CDR2 are SGHRS and YFSETQ. CDR3 nucleotide sequence: TGCGCCAGCAGCACCGGGACAGGGGTTTATTCACCCCTCCACTTT. It encodes CASSTGTGVYSPLHF. Full variable domain (missing parts from reference TRBV5-1 and TRBJ1-6): KAGVTQTPRYLIKTRGQQVTLSCSPISGHRSVSWYQQTPGQGLQFLFEYFSETQRNKGNFPGRFSGRQFSNSRSEMNVSTLELGDSALYLCASSTGTGVYSPLHFGNGTRLTVT.

This chain uses TRBV5-1 with TRBJ2-3; 8 nucleotides agree with TRBD1. Germline values: CDR1 SGHRS, CDR2 YFSETQ. With V trimmed by 4 bases and J by 4 bases, 5 bases remained unmatched. The CDR3 covers 14 residues. The DNA for the CDR3 is TGCGCCAGCAGCCTGCAGGGGGCCTCAGATACGCAGTATTTT. Protein: CASSLQGASDTQYF. Variable domain in full (rest from reference TRBV5-1 and TRBJ2-3): KAGVTQTPRYLIKTRGQQVTLSCSPISGHRSVSWYQQTPGQGLQFLFEYFSETQRNKGNFPGRFSGRQFSNSRSEMNVSTLELGDSALYLCASSLQGASDTQYFGPGTRLTVL.